These T cell receptor beta chains were read from a single sample in a study of blood T cell repertoires in COVID-19. TCRdb's table, derived via immunoSEQ multiplex PCR, lists solely in-frame clones and lacks some. The sample lists about 180,000 clones; around 80% were seen once. The sample consisted of peripheral blood. The receptor source for this set is a woman of 80 years or more with COVID-19, enrolled during active disease. Each CDR3 is given with its conserved first and last residue. Expanded clones get a size class; other rows say once, few or many, or leave the size out.

>.|TRBV5-1
CASSSGLAYNEQFF
>.|TRBV6-2/TRBV6-3
CASSYSPDRGTYEQYF
>.|TRBV5-1
CASSLTPYQPQHF
>.|TRBV7-9
CASSREYRARNEQYF
>.|TRBV10-3
CAISEYSDTQYF
>.|TRBV6-5
CASSYFGSSEQFF
>.|TRBV28
CASSFALWEGNTIYF
>.|TRBV6-6
CASSYSTGMNTEAFF
>.|TRBV4-1
CASSQSSGGPLNEQFF
>.|TRBV6-6
CASSPGGYQPQHF
>.|TRBV10-3
CAISESRGGTEAFF
>.|TRBV19
CASSIQAGFTEAFF
>.|TRBV29-1
CSVQRPYGYTF
>.|TRBV30
CAWSVLRGAWNTEAFF
>.|TRBV14
CASSPMGGAYEQYF
>.|TRBV6-6
CASSSNTDTQYF
>.|TRBV18
CASSSGLAGTGELFF
>.|TRBV5-1
CASSLATANTEAFF
>.|TRBV21-1
CASSTGQGGEAFF
>once|TRBV3-1/TRBV3-2
CASSHPGLAGGRNTGELFF
>.|TRBV30
CAWNRADTQYF
>.|TRBV3-1/TRBV3-2
CASSPHRGRGVNTEAFF
>.|TRBV27
CASSLFGGGYTDTQYF
>.|TRBV11-3
CASSRTGYEQYF
>.|TRBV27
CASNMGQPYNEQFF
>few|TRBV10-1
CASSEKVLESSNEKLFF
>.|TRBV5-8
CASSSWGGPYEQYF
>.|TRBV18
CASSPRSSYEQYF
>.|TRBV24-1
CATSDSDITTNEKLFF
>few|TRBV6-1
CASSEPAVNTEAFF
>.|TRBV14
CASSQSTRVGEQFF
>once|TRBV18
CASSPPATEAFF